This T cell receptor beta chain originates from a study of CXCR3-negative and CXCR3-positive naive CD8 T cells. In regard to this clonotype: The antigen remains unidentified.

The libraries of TRB cDNA were prepared using 5' RACE with UMI labels. TCRdb re-called the 5' RACE reads and gives one entry per CDR3 protein, without DNA. The sample has some 120,000 distinct CDR3 sequences; the top ten hold around 0.35%. Study-wide findings and caveats: Naive subsets were similarly diverse, while memory CD8+ repertoires were much less diverse. No difference in surface CD5 was seen between naive subsets, and TCR strength was inferred from TRB CDR3 properties. CXCR3-expressing naive cells carried TRB CDR3s more hydrophobic than those of CXCR3-negative naive cells.

This clonotype was sampled from a human donor in good health. Some clones in this sample may be carry-over from other donors' samples. Input material: naive CXCR3+ CD8+ T cells from blood. Subset reported: CD45RO-CCR7+CD27+CD95- naive CD8+ T cells expressing CXCR3 (TNR3+).

This CDR3 is CASSQRFISQNYGYTF. The chain uses TRBV4-3 and TRBJ1-2. Germline CDR1 is LGHNA and CDR2 is YSLEER. There are 16 residues in the CDR3.